The entry below describes one T cell receptor beta chain. Its antigen is unknown. Sequenced by immunoSEQ multiplex PCR; TCRdb stores in-frame clones only, minus some. In the table there are over 10,000 clones, around 56% of which are singletons. The CDR3 is made up of 17 amino acids. The data derive from a study of neoadjuvant anti-PD-1 for oral cavity cancer. Turning to the study itself: Patients without progression got a fourth dose around day 43.

Patients had newly diagnosed, untreated stage II-IVA oral cavity squamous cell carcinoma. Study findings and constraints: Higher pretreatment Treg/Th17 ratios tracked higher pretreatment blood clonality.

The clonotype was recovered from a person aged 40 to 85 with oral cavity squamous cell carcinoma. The rearrangement links TRBV21-1 to TRBJ1-5. TRBV21-1 is given as a pseudogene. The input for sequencing was tumor tissue, taken before nivolumab (anti-PD-1) treatment. The CDR3 nucleotides read TGTGCCAGCAGCAAACGTACTTCCGGGACCGGGAATCAGCCCCAGCATTTT. This encodes CASSKRTSGTGNQPQHF.